Given below is one T cell receptor beta chain in context. Which antigen it targets is not known. One base away there is no much larger clone; base qualities are not given. The cohort comprised around 690 healthy bone marrow donors. All cohort members were sampled while nominally healthy, although unrecorded immune exposures were likely present. The donor was CMV seropositive and was included in the group of 250 to 350 seropositive cohort members. A peripheral blood sample was collected from each donor, and TCR beta sequencing was performed on peripheral blood mononuclear cells. The Qiagen DNeasy Blood Extraction Kit was used to extract genomic DNA from the blood cell samples. The method was the immunoSEQ multiplex PCR assay. For the multiplex PCR, a mixture combining 60 forward primers for TCR Vbeta segments and 13 reverse primers for TCR Jbeta segments was used. The CDR3 region of rearranged TCR beta genes was amplified from genomic DNA with a multiplex PCR assay. On the Illumina HiSeq System, the amplified TCR beta libraries were sequenced as 87-base-pair reads. The source study handled its data this way. A later analysis tallied tens of millions of unique TCR beta chains across the 660 or so repertoires, and approximately 12 million of those chains were shared by two or more donors. A nearest-neighbor algorithm error-corrected the raw reads and collapsed the reads into unique sequences, merging closely related sequences to remove PCR and sequencing errors. To assign V, D and J gene segments, CDR3 sequences were aligned to IMGT reference sequences. For a sequence to be retained, at least a six-nucleotide match to both a V gene segment and a J gene segment was required. Rearrangements were classified as productive when the CDR3 lacked stop codons and remained in frame with V and J, and all other rearrangements were classified as non-productive. CDR3 was defined according to IMGT convention as the region running from the second conserved V-encoded cysteine to the conserved J-encoded phenylalanine. In an earlier analysis of around 600 of the donors, sequences lacking an unambiguous match to a single V gene segment were excluded. In an earlier analysis of around 590 of the donors, a V segment was called functional when productive rearrangements were above 56.7%, and segregating when the standard deviation between donors exceeded 5%. To diagnose cytomegalovirus status from the catalog of TCR beta chain sequences, a statistical classification framework was built. In a later analysis, V and J genes were assigned by comparing TCR nucleotide sequences against IMGT/GENE-DB human TR gene sequences. In a later analysis, CDR3 sequences and most-parsimonious VDJ recombination scenarios were assigned using the TCRdist pipeline. In a later analysis, each TCR beta chain was defined by its CDR3 amino acid sequence together with its V-gene family, and reads without a unique V-gene family were excluded. In a later analysis, around 650 highly shared, low-generation-probability nucleotide sequences were removed to address suspected cross-contamination and a sequencing artifact. In a later analysis, a clonal expansion index was calculated for each public chain from normalized within-repertoire ranks of inferred template counts. In a later analysis, generation probabilities were computed using a VDJ recombination model fitted to out-of-frame rearrangements, and the results were checked against IGoR. In a later analysis, hypergeometric tests were used to score TCR-TCR, TCR-HLA and TCR-CMV co-occurrence, with a repertoire-size bias correction applied to TCR pairs. False discovery rates were estimated in a later analysis by permuting HLA or CMV assignments 20 times. In a later analysis, co-occurring TCRs were grouped with DBSCAN, and TCRdist sequence similarity was added when clustering was performed within HLA-allele-positive subsets. Repertoires with fewer than 30,000 or more than 120,000 public chains were left out of co-occurrence clustering, as were a handful of repertoires with anomalous nucleotide sharing. Here the immuneACCESS table is served through TCRdb, limited to in-frame sequences with V and J called. Missing clones are a known gap in these copies; in checked studies unresolved V genes cover under half, and the rest lacks a known reason. V and J calls and clone size are as listed in that table; D and trimming were resolved from the DNA. Here the sample has about 160,000 clones; 80% to 85% occur a single time. Of the sample, around 9% is held by the ten largest clones.

Here V drops 3 bases and J drops 2 bases, and the junction holds 10 bases not matched to any gene. The germline V gene (reference sequence) yields WNHNN for CDR1 and SYGVQD for CDR2. The cysteine opens and the phenylalanine closes a CDR3 of 17 amino acids. The kept DNA is CDR3 alone, 51 bases in frame from the first base. The record originates from a study of cytomegalovirus exposure and HLA in healthy donors (dated by TCRdb to 2016 to 2017). Describing the broader study: An earlier analysis of some 620 of the donors reported approximately 280 Gb of sequence data and 90 million to 120 million unique TCR beta sequences obtained from roughly 180 million T cells. An early release that covered fewer than 750 HLA-typed donors contained approximately 300 gigabases of sequencing data and 65 million to 100 million unique TCR sequences. Among the 398 genotyped donors, roughly 80% belonged to the genetic ancestry cluster associated with self-reported Caucasian donors. The study aimed to test whether signatures of past pathogen exposure could be identified by cataloging public T cell receptors. The study used immunosequencing to profile the T cell repertoires of about 670 subjects and linked those repertoires to cytomegalovirus serostatus. Along with the approximately 700-subject first cohort, a separate validation cohort of over a hundred different subjects was used. To predict cytomegalovirus infection status, the study combined high-throughput TCR immunosequencing, statistical association of individual TCRs with disease status, and machine learning. A later analysis re-examined previously published TCR beta repertoires from roughly 720 donors and added high-resolution HLA genotyping to investigate patterns of TCR occurrence. The later analysis used no new phenotypic data to find candidate immune exposures, relying instead on TCR beta sequences and their occurrence across donors. An earlier analysis of about 600 of the donors used high-throughput TCR beta sequencing to judge whether each TCR beta V gene segment behaved as functional or pseudogenic. Donor age, sex, ethnicity and CMV serostatus were collected together with the repertoire data. A later genetic analysis used genome-wide SNP genotypes for about 60% of the roughly 700 donors, treating that subset as a discovery cohort. All discovery cohort repertoires had been generated on a single sequencing platform. Class I and class II HLA loci were covered by the typing at four-digit resolution. The number of typed donors differed by locus: about 620-640 for A, B, C, DRB1 and DQB1; approximately 540 for DQA1; approximately 600 for DPA1; and 400 to 480 for DPB1. About 5 DR-DQ haplotypes were handled as single units for association and clustering, since linkage in the cohort was strong. Across some 400 genotyped donors of the cohort, an average of approximately 240,000 unique TCR beta nucleotide sequences per donor were sequenced, and roughly a sixth of those sequences were non-productive.

What the study reported, not specific to this receptor: A later analysis found that TCR association rates varied across HLA loci, with DRB1 alleles showing the most associated TCRs and HLA-C alleles the fewest. Cytomegalovirus status was reported to be diagnosed by the classifier with high specificity and sensitivity in both the original and validation cohorts. An earlier analysis of approximately 600 of the donors showed that most TCR beta V segments appeared in productive rearrangements either about 87% or about 30% of the time, which broadly matched IMGT annotations. An association between a missense DCLRE1C variant and V-gene and J-gene trimming of TCR beta chains was found in a later genetic analysis and replicated in an independent cohort. In vitro tests confirmed that a few of the cytomegalovirus-associated TCR beta chains recognize cytomegalovirus antigens. A later analysis reported that several top co-occurrence clusters appeared linked to parvovirus B19, influenza, CMV and Epstein-Barr virus. Because HLA typing was unavailable for some donors at each locus, only the typed subset was used in association tests. A cluster of highly shared sequence variants was judged likely to represent a technical artifact of the sequencing pipeline. According to a later analysis, most CMV-associated TCR beta chains appeared to be HLA-restricted, and the HLA associations seemed to be driven largely by CMV exposure. Only TCR beta chains were sequenced in this cohort, and the absence of alpha or paired-chain data limited detectable features. Sequencing depth was assumed to be roughly uniform across donors in the presence/absence analyses, though that assumption may not hold. In a later analysis, HLA-associated TCR beta chains were found to be more clonally expanded and to have lower generation probabilities than equally common non-associated chains. The authors suggested that the approach could potentially be extended to other disease states and immunological phenotypes. Some IMGT-functional V segments, including TRBV6-2 and TRBV6-3, could not be distinguished by the 87-base-pair reads and were therefore excluded. Correlated functional status among segregating V segments might reflect linkage disequilibrium, but an unknown experimental factor could not be ruled out. A further reported finding was that TCR beta sequences accurately predicted the HLA-A and HLA-B alleles for most subjects in the first cohort. While some public TCRs were present in many individuals, most TCR sequences turned up only very rarely across donors. At a false discovery rate of 0.05, a later analysis linked about 16,000 TCR beta sequences to specific HLA alleles. Because counts were too low, under 20 rarely observed V segments, including chromosome 9 orphons, were left out of the earlier analysis of about 620 of the donors. For the cohort, immune exposure information was limited to CMV serostatus. The study gave a list of some 150 TCR beta chains associated with cytomegalovirus. A later genetic analysis reported fewer N-insertions in productive TCRs among donors in an Asian-associated ancestry cluster than the approximately 700-donor mean. When HLA alleles, especially DR and DQ, strongly co-occurred, TCR associations were difficult to assign to individual alleles.

The rearrangement joined TRBV10-1 to TRBJ2-1, and 7 bases in between align with TRBD2. The receptor was isolated from a male donor in good health and CMV-seropositive. Input material: PBMCs. The sequenced DNA: TGCGCCAGCAGTGAAGGCGGGAGTTTTCGTACCTACAATGAGCAGTTCTTC. It translates to CASSEGGSFRTYNEQFF.